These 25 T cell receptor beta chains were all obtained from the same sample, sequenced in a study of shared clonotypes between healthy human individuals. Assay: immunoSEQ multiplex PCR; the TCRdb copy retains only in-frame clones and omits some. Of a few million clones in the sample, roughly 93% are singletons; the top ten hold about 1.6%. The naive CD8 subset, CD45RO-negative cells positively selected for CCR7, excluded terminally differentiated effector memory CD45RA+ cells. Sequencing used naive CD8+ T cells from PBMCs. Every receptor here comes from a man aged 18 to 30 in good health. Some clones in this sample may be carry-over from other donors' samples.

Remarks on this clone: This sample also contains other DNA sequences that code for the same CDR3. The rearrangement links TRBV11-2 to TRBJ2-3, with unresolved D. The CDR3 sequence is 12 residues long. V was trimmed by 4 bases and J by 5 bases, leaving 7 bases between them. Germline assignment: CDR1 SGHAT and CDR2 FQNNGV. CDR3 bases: TGTGCCAGCAGCTCCCGGCTAGATACGCAGTATTTT. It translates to CASSSRLDTQYF.

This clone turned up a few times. DNA for the CDR3: TGCAGTGCCCCATTGGGAGGGCATTTT. Amino acids: CSAPLGGHF. The chain has TRBV20-1 and TRBJ1-5, with D uncertain. The CDR3 loop spans 9 amino acids. The germline V gene encodes CDR1 DFQATT and CDR2 SNEGSKA (reference sequence). V gave up 6 bases and J gave up 15 bases, with 12 bases separating them.

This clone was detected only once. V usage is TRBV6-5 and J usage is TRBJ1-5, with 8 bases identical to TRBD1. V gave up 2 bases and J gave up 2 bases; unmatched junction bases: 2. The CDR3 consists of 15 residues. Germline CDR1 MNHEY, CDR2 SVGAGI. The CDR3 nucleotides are TGTGCCAGCAGTTACGACAGGGGAGGCAATCAGCCCCAGCATTTT. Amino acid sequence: CASSYDRGGNQPQHF.

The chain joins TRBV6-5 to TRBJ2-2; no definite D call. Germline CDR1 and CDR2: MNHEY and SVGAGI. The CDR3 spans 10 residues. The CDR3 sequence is CANNTGELFF. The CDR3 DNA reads TGTGCTAACAACACCGGGGAGCTGTTTTTT.

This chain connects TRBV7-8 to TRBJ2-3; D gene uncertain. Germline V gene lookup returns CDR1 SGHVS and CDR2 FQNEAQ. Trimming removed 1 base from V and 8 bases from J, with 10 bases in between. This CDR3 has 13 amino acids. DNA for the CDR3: TGTGCCAGCAGCTTAGAGCTTAGGGCTACGCAGTATTTT. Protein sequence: CASSLELRATQYF.

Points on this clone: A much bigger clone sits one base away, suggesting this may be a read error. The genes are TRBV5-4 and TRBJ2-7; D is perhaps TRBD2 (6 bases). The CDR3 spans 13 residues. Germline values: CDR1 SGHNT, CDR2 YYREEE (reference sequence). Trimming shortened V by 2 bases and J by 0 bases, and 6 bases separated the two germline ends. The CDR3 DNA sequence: TGTGCCAGCAGCTTCGGGAGCTCCTACGAGCAGTACTTC. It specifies CASSFGSSYEQYF.

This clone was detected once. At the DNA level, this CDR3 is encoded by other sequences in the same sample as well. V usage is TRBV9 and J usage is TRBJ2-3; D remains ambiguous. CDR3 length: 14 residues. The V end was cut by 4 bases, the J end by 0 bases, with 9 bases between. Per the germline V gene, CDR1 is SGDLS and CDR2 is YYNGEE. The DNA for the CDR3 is TGTGCCAGCAGCCCACGACCGAGCACAGATACGCAGTATTTT. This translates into CASSPRPSTDTQYF.

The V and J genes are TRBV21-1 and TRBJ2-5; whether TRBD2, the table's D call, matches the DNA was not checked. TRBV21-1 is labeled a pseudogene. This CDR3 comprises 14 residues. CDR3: CASSRGRERTTQYF. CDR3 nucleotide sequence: TGTGCCAGCAGCCGCGGGAGGGAGCGGACAACCCAGTACTTC.

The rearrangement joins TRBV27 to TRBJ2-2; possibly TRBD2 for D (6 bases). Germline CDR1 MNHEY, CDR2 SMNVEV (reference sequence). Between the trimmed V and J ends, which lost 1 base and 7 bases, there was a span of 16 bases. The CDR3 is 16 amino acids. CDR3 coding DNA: TGTGCCAGCAGTTTATATTTCGGGGGATCCGGCGGGGAGCTGTTTTTT. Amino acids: CASSLYFGGSGGELFF.

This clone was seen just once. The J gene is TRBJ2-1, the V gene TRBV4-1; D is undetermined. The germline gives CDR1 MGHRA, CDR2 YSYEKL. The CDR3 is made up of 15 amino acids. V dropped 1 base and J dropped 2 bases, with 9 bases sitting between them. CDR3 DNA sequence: TGCGCCAGCAGCCAAGGGACCAACGCCTACAATGAGCAGTTCTTC. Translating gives CASSQGTNAYNEQFF.

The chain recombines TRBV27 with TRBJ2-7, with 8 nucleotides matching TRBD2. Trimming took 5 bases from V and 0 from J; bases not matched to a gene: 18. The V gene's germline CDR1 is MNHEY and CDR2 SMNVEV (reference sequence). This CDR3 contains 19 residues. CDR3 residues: CASSPNPPGRAGGSYEQYF. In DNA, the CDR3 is TGTGCCAGCAGTCCAAACCCTCCCGGGAGGGCGGGGGGCTCCTACGAGCAGTACTTC.

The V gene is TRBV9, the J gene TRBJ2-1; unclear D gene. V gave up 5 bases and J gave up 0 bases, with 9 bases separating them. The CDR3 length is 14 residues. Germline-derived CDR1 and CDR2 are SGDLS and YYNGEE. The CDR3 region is CASRPVSSYNEQFF. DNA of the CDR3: TGTGCCAGCAGGCCAGTCAGCTCCTACAATGAGCAGTTCTTC.

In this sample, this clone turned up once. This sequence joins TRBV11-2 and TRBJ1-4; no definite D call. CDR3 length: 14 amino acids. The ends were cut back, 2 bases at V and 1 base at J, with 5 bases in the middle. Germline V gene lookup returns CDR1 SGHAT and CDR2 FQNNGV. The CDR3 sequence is CASSLYGTNEKLFF. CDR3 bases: TGTGCCAGCAGCTTATACGGAACTAATGAAAAACTGTTTTTT.

CDR3: CASSLEAKRNTEAFF. In DNA, the CDR3 is TGTGCCAGCAGCTTGGAGGCCAAGCGGAACACTGAAGCTTTCTTT. This sequence joins TRBV13 and TRBJ1-1; D is unclear. This CDR3 is built from 15 residues. Germline V lookup: CDR1 PRHDT, CDR2 FYEKMQ (reference sequence). V was shortened by 3 bases and J by 1 base, with 12 bases between the two germline ends.

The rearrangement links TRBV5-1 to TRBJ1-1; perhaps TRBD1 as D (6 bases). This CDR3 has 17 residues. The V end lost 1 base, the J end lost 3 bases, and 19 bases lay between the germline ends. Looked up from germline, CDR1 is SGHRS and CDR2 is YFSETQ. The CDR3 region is CASSLLAGAQIDTEAFF. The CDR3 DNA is TGCGCCAGCAGCTTGTTGGCAGGGGCTCAAATAGACACTGAAGCTTTCTTT.

The CDR3 region is CASSLVPVRTNTGELFF. CDR3 in DNA: TGTGCCAGCAGCCTTGTCCCGGTTCGGACGAACACCGGGGAGCTGTTTTTT. V gene TRBV7-3 combines with J gene TRBJ2-2; D is undetermined. CDR3 length equals 17 residues. CDR1 SGHTA and CDR2 FQGTGA come from the germline V gene. The V end lost 5 bases, the J end lost 0 bases, and 16 bases lay between the germline ends.

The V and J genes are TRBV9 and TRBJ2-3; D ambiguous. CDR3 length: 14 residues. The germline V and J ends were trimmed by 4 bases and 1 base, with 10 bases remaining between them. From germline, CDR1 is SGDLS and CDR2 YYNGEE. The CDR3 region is CASSYRVGTDTQYF. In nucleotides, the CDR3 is TGTGCCAGCAGCTATAGGGTTGGCACAGATACGCAGTATTTT. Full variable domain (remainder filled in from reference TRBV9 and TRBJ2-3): DSGVTQTPKHLITATGQRVTLRCSPRSGDLSVYWYQQSLDQGLQFLIQYYNGEERAKGNILERFSAQQFPDLHSELNLSSLELGDSALYFCASSYRVGTDTQYFGPGTRLTVL.

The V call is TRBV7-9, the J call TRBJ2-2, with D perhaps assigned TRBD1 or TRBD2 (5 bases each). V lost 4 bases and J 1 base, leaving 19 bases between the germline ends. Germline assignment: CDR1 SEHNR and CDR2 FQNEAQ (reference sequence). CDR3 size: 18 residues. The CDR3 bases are TGTGCCAGCAGCTCTACCGGGACGGATGGGGTGAACACCGGGGAGCTGTTTTTT. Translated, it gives CASSSTGTDGVNTGELFF.

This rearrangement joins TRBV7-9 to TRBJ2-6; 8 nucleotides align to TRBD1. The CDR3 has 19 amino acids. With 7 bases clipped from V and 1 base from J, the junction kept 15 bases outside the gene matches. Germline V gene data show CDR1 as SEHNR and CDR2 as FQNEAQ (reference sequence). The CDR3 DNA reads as TGTGCCAGCACGCCGGCAGGACAGGGAGTCCTTTCTGGGGCCAACGTCCTGACTTTC. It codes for CASTPAGQGVLSGANVLTF.

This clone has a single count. Here the CDR3 reads CASSVQRAIILGNQPQHF. The CDR3 DNA follows: TGTGCCAGCAGTGTCCAAAGGGCCATTATTCTTGGCAATCAGCCCCAGCATTTT. This chain links TRBV6-1 with TRBJ1-5; D remains ambiguous. V gave up 4 bases and J gave up 2 bases, with 21 bases separating them. This CDR3 is 18 amino acids long. From germline, CDR1 is MNHNS and CDR2 SASEGT.

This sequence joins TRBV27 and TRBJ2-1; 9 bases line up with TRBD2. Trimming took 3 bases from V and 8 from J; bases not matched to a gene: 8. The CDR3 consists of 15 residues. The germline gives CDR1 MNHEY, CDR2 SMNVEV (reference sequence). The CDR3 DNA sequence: TGTGCCAGCAGTTTTCAACTAGCGGGTTGGGATGAGCAGTTCTTC. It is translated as CASSFQLAGWDEQFF.

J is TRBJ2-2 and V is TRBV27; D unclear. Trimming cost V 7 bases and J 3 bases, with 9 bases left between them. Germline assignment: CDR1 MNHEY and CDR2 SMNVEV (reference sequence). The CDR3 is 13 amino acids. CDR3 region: CASTGEHTGELFF. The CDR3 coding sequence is TGTGCCAGCACCGGAGAGCACACCGGGGAGCTGTTTTTT.

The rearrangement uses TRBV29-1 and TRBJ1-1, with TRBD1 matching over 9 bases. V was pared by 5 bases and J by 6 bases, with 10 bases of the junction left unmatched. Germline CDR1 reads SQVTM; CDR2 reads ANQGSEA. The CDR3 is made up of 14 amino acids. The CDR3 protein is CSVRTGQGLSEAFF. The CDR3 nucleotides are TGCAGCGTTAGAACAGGACAGGGGTTGTCTGAAGCTTTCTTT.

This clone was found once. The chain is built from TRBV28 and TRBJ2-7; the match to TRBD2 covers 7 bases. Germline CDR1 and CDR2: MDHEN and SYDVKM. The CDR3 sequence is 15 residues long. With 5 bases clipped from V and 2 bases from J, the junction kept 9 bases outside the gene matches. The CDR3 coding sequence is TGTGCCAGCAGTCCACTACAGCTAGCGGCCTACGAGCAGTACTTC. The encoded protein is CASSPLQLAAYEQYF.

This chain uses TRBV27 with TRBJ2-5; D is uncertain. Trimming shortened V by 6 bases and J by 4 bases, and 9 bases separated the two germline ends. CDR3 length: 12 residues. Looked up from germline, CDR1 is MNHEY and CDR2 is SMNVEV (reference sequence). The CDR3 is CASRGNLETQYF. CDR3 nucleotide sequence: TGTGCCAGCAGGGGGAATCTAGAGACCCAGTACTTC.